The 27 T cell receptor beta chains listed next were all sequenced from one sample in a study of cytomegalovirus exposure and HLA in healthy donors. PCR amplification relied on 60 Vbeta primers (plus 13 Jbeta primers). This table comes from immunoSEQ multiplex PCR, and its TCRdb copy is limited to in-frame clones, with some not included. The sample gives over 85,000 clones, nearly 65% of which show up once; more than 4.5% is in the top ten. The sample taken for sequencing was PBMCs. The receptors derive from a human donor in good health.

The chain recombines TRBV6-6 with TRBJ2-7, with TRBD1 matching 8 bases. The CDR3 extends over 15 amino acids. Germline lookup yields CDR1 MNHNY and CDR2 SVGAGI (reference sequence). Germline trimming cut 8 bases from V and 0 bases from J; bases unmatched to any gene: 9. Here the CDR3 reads CASAGRDRSSYEQYF. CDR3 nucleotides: TGTGCCAGCGCTGGCCGGGACAGGAGCTCCTACGAGCAGTACTTC.

The chain's CDR3 is CSVAKGGSYEQYF. The DNA of the CDR3 is TGCAGCGTTGCCAAGGGCGGGTCCTACGAGCAGTACTTC. The J gene is TRBJ2-7, the V gene TRBV29-1; D is possibly TRBD2 (5 bases). The CDR3 length is 13 residues. V lost 4 bases to trimming and J lost 1 base, with 11 bases between them. CDR1 is SQVTM, CDR2 ANQGSEA, per germline.

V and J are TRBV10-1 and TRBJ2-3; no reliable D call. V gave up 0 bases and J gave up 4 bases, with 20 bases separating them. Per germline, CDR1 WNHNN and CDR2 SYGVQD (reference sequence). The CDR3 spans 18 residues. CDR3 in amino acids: CASSESQVRTTKADTQYF. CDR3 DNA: TGCGCCAGCAGTGAGTCTCAGGTCAGAACCACAAAGGCAGATACGCAGTATTTT.

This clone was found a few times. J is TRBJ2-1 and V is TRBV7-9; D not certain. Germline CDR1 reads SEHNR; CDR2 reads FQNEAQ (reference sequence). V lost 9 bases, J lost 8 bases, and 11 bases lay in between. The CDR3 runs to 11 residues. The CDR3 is CASIELHEQFF. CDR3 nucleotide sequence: TGTGCCAGTATCGAGCTCCATGAGCAGTTCTTC.

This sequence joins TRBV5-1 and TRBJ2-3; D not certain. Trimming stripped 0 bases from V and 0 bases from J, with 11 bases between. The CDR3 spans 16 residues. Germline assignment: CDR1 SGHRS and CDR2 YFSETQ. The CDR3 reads CASSLEQVLSTDTQYF. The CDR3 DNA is TGCGCCAGCAGCTTGGAGCAGGTATTGAGCACAGATACGCAGTATTTT.

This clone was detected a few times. CDR3 sequence: CASSFYGTGEEKLFF. As DNA, the CDR3 is TGTGCCAGCAGTTTTTACGGGACAGGGGAAGAAAAACTGTTTTTT. V usage is TRBV28 and J usage is TRBJ1-4, with 10 bases identical to TRBD1. The CDR3 is 15 residues long. The trim removed 3 bases at V and 8 bases at J, leaving 6 bases unmatched. Per germline, CDR1 MDHEN and CDR2 SYDVKM.

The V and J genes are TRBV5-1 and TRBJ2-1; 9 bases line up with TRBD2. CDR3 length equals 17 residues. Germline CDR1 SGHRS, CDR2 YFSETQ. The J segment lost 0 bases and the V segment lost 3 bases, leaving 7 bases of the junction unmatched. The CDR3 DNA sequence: TGCGCCAGCAGCTACGCTAGCGGGACGAGCTCCTACAATGAGCAGTTCTTC. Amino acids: CASSYASGTSSYNEQFF.

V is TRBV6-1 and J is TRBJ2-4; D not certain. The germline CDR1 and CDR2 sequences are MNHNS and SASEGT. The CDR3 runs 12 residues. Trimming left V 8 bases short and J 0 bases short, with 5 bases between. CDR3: CASLLAKNIQYF. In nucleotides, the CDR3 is TGTGCCAGCTTATTAGCCAAAAACATTCAGTACTTC.

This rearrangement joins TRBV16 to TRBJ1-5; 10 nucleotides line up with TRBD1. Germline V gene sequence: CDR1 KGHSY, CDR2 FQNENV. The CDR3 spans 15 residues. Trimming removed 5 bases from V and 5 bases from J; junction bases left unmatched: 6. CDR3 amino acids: CASSAQTGGHQPQHF. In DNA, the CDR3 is TGTGCCAGCAGCGCCCAGACAGGGGGCCATCAGCCCCAGCATTTT.

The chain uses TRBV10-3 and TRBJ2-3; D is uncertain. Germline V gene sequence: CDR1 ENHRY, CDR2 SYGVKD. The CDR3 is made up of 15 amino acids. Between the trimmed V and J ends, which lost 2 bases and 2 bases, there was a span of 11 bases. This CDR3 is CAISEERHSTDTQYF. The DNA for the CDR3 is TGTGCCATCAGTGAGGAGCGTCATTCCACAGATACGCAGTATTTT.

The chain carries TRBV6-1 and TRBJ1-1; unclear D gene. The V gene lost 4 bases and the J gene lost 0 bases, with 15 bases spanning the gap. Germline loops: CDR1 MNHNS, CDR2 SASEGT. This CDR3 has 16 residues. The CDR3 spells CASSVGGGIVNTEAFF. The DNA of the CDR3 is TGTGCCAGCAGTGTCGGTGGAGGGATAGTGAACACTGAAGCTTTCTTT.

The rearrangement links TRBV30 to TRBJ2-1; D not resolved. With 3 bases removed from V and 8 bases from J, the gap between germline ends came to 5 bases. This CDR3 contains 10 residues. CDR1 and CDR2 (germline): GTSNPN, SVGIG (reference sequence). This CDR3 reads CAWSADEQFF. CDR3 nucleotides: TGTGCCTGGAGCGCGGATGAGCAGTTCTTC.

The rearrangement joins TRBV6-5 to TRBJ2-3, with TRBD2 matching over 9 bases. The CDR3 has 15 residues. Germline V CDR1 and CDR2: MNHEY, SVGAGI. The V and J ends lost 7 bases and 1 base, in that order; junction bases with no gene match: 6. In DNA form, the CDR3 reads TGTGCCAGCACATATCGACTAGCGGGCACAGATACGCAGTATTTT. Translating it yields CASTYRLAGTDTQYF.

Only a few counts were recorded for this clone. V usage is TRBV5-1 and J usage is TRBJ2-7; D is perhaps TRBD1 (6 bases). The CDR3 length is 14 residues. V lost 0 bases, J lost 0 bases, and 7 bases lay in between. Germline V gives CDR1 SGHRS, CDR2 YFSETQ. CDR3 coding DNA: TGCGCCAGCAGCTTGGTGGACAGCTCCTACGAGCAGTACTTC. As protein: CASSLVDSSYEQYF. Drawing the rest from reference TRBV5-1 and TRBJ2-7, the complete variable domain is KAGVTQTPRYLIKTRGQQVTLSCSPISGHRSVSWYQQTPGQGLQFLFEYFSETQRNKGNFPGRFSGRQFSNSRSEMNVSTLELGDSALYLCASSLVDSSYEQYFGPGTRLTVT.

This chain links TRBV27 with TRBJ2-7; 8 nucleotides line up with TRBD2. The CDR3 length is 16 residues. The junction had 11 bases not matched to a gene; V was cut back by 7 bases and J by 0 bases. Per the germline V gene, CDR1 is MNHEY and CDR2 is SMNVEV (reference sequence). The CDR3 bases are TGTGCCAGCAAACGGGCGGGGGGAGGCGACTCCTACGAGCAGTACTTC. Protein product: CASKRAGGGDSYEQYF.

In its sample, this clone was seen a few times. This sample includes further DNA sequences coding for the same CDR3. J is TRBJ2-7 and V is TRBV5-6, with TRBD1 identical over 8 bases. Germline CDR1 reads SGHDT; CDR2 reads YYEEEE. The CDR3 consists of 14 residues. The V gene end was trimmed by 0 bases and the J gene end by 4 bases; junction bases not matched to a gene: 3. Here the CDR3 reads CASSLGQGNYEQYF. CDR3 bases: TGTGCCAGCAGCTTGGGACAGGGGAATTACGAGCAGTACTTC.

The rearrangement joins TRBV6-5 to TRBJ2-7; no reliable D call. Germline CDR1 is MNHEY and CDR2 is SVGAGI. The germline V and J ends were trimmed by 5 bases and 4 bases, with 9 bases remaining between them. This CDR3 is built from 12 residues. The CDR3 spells CASSEVVYEQYF. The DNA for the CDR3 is TGTGCCAGCAGTGAAGTAGTGTACGAGCAGTACTTC.

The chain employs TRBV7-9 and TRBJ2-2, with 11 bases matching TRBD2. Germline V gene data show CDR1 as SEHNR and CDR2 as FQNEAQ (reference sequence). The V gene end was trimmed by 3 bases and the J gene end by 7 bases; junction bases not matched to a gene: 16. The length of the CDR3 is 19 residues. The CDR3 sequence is CASSFPRGTSGTWSGELFF. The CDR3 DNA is TGTGCCAGCAGCTTCCCCCGCGGGACTAGCGGCACCTGGAGCGGGGAGCTGTTTTTT.

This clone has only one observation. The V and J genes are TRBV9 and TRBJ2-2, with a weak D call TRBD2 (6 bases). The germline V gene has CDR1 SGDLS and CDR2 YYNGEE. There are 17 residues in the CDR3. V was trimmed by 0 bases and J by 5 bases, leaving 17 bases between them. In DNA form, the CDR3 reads TGTGCCAGCAGCGTAGCCCCTTTGCCAGCGGGTACCGGGGAGCTGTTTTTT. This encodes CASSVAPLPAGTGELFF.

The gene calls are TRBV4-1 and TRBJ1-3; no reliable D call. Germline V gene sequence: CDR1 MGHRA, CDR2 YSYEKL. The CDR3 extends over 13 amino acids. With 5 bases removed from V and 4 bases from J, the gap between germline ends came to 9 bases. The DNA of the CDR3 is TGCGCCAGCAGCGCTTCTCTAGGAAACACCATATATTTT. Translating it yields CASSASLGNTIYF.

CDR3 sequence (DNA): TGTGCCGCCTCCGGGGTGGTGGATGAGCAGTTCTTC. Protein: CAASGVVDEQFF. This sequence joins TRBV10-3 and TRBJ2-1; D possibly corresponds to TRBD2 (5 bases). The CDR3 has 12 amino acids. CDR1 and CDR2 from the germline V gene are ENHRY and SYGVKD. V lost 11 bases to trimming and J lost 8 bases, with 16 bases between them.

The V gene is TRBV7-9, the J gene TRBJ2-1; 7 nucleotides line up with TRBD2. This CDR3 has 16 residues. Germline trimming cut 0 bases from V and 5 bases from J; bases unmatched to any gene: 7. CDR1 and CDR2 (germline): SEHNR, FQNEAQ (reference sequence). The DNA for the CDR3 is TGTGCCAGCAGCTTAGCGACTAGCCTAGGGAACAATGAGCAGTTCTTC. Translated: CASSLATSLGNNEQFF.

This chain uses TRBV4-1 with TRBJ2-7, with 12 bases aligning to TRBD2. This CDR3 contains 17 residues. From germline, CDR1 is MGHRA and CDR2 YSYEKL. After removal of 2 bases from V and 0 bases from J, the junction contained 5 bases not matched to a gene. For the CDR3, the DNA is TGCGCCAGCAGCCAATTTCAGACTAGCGGGAGCTCCTACGAGCAGTACTTC. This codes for CASSQFQTSGSSYEQYF.

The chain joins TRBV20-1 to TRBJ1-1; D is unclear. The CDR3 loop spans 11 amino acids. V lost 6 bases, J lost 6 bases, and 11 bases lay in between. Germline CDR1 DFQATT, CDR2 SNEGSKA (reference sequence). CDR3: CSALYGSEAFF. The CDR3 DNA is TGCAGTGCCCTGTATGGCTCTGAAGCTTTCTTT.

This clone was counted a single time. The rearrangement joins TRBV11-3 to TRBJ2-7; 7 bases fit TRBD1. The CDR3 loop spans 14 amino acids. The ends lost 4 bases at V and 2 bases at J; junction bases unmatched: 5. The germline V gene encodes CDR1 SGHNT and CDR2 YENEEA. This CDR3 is CASSSRDSPYEQYF. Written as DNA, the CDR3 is TGTGCCAGCAGCTCCCGGGACAGCCCCTACGAGCAGTACTTC.

CDR3 coding DNA: TGTGCCAGCAGTACAGGGGTAAGCTCCTACAATGAGCAGTTCTTC. Translating gives CASSTGVSSYNEQFF. The chain recombines TRBV6-5 with TRBJ2-1, with TRBD1 identical over 7 bases. From germline, CDR1 is MNHEY and CDR2 SVGAGI. J was trimmed by 0 bases and V by 5 bases; bases with no gene match: 4. The CDR3 is 15 amino acids.

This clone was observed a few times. The CDR3 reads CASSLTGTGGYTEQYF. The CDR3 DNA reads TGTGCCAGCAGCCTGACCGGGACAGGCGGTTATACCGAGCAGTACTTC. The rearrangement uses TRBV5-6 and TRBJ2-7; 8 positions match TRBD1. The junction had 15 bases not matched to a gene; V was cut back by 4 bases and J by 6 bases. This CDR3 contains 16 residues. Per germline, CDR1 SGHDT and CDR2 YYEEEE.